This TCR beta chain comes out of a study of blood T cell repertoires in COVID-19. The overall study: Sample material is recorded as cDNA or gDNA derived from T cells, B-cell-depleted T cells, or PBMCs.

Per the original methods: The assay estimated nucleated cells by amplifying reference gene primers. Clones were sequenced by immunoSEQ multiplex PCR, and TCRdb holds only the in-frame ones, with some missing. V and J calls and clone size are as listed in that table; D and trimming were resolved from the DNA. The table lists around 70,000 clones, roughly 88% of them singletons. The V gene's germline CDR1 is MGHDK and CDR2 SYGVNS. V gave up 4 bases and J gave up 9 bases, with 16 bases separating them. This CDR3 comprises 15 residues. The clonotype comes from a human donor in a cohort sampled during active COVID-19. The rearrangement uses TRBV25-1 and TRBJ1-6, with D perhaps matching TRBD1 (6 bases). Specimen: peripheral blood. CDR3 region: CASSGDWGRFSPLHF. CDR3 sequence (DNA): TGTGCCAGCAGTGGGGATTGGGGGCGCTTTTCACCCCTCCACTTT.